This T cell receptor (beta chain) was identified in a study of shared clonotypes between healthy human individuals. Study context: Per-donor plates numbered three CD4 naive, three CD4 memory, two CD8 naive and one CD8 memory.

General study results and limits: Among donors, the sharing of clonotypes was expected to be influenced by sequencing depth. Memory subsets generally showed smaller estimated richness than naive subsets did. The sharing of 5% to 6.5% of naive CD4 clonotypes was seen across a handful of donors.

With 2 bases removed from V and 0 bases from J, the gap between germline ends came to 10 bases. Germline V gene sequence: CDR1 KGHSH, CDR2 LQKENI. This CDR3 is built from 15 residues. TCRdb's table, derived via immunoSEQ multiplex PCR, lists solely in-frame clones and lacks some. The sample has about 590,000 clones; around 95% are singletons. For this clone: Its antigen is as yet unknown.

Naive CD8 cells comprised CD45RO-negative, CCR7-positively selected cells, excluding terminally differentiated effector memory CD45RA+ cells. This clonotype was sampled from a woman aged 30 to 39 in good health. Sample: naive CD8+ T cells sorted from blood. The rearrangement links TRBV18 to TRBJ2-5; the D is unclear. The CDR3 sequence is CASSPRTPYQETQYF. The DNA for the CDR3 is TGTGCCAGCTCACCAAGGACCCCCTACCAAGAGACCCAGTACTTC.